This T cell receptor (beta chain) was captured in a study of identical twins. Study results and caveats: In cord blood, abundant beta clonotypes had fewer insertions; memory showed no trend.

Everyone who gave samples was a healthy Caucasian. This clonotype was counted between two and nine times. The antigen is not known. TCRdb reprocessed the 5' RACE reads via MiXCR and lists one record per CDR3 protein. The sample yields 1.5 million to 2 million distinct CDR3 sequences, about 32% seen once. Material for sequencing was cord blood. The clonotype was recovered from a newborn girl in good health.

The CDR3 sequence is CASSLMPSGSTDTQYF. CDR3 coding DNA: TGTGCCAGCAGCTTAATGCCTAGCGGTAGCACAGATACGCAGTATTTT. The gene calls are TRBV7-2 and TRBJ2-3; 7 bases fit TRBD2. This CDR3 region has 16 residues. Germline assignment: CDR1 SGHTA and CDR2 FQGNSA. Unmatched junction bases numbered 5, after V lost 2 bases and J lost 0 bases.